The 23 T cell receptor beta chains below were found in one sample sequenced in a study of cytomegalovirus exposure and HLA in healthy donors. TCRdb's table, derived via immunoSEQ multiplex PCR, lists solely in-frame clones and lacks some. This sample carries about 120,000 clones, roughly 89% of them seen once, and the ten largest clones take approximately 1.1%. The sequenced sample was PBMCs. These receptors were taken from a woman aged 18-35 years in good health and CMV-seronegative.

This chain links TRBV5-1 with TRBJ2-1; 8 bases agree with TRBD2. CDR3 length: 15 residues. CDR1 is SGHRS and CDR2 is YFSETQ in the germline V gene. Germline trimming cut 4 bases from V and 0 bases from J; bases unmatched to any gene: 3. The CDR3 is CASSLAGSSYNEQFF. CDR3 nucleotides: TGCGCCAGCAGCCTAGCGGGTAGCTCCTACAATGAGCAGTTCTTC.

Written as DNA, the CDR3 is TGCAGCGCCGATTTGGCCATGAACACTGAAGCTTTCTTT. It translates to CSADLAMNTEAFF. This chain links TRBV29-1 with TRBJ1-1, with D unresolved. V lost 7 bases and J 0 bases, leaving 12 bases between the germline ends. This CDR3 spans 13 amino acids. CDR1 SQVTM and CDR2 ANQGSEA come from the germline V gene.

This clone was recorded a few times. This sequence joins TRBV5-8 and TRBJ1-2; 7 bases agree with TRBD1. CDR1 is SGHTS, CDR2 YDEGEE, per germline. The CDR3 covers 13 residues. With V trimmed by 4 bases and J by 6 bases, 6 bases remained unmatched. CDR3 bases: TGTGCCAGCAGCCAACAGGGGCTTAATGGCTACACCTTC. Translated, it gives CASSQQGLNGYTF.

The chain carries TRBV6-5 and TRBJ2-7, with 7 bases aligning to TRBD1. Germline CDR1 reads MNHEY; CDR2 reads SVGAGI. The length of the CDR3 is 15 residues. With 6 bases clipped from V and 2 bases from J, the junction kept 10 bases outside the gene matches. The CDR3 DNA reads TGTGCCAGCAGCCGGACAGGCGACATGGCCTACGAGCAGTACGTC. It yields the protein CASSRTGDMAYEQYV.

A single count supports this clone. This chain uses TRBV5-1 with TRBJ2-6, with D possibly matching TRBD2 (5 bases). The CDR3 is 15 amino acids. V was clipped by 7 bases and J by 1 base, with 12 bases between them. Germline loops: CDR1 SGHRS, CDR2 YFSETQ. The CDR3 bases are TGCGCCAGCTTTCGGACTGAATCTGGGGCCAACGTCCTGACTTTC. Protein product: CASFRTESGANVLTF.

This clone occurred once. The V call is TRBV6-1, the J call TRBJ1-3, with a tentative D call TRBD1 (6 bases). The CDR3 contains 15 residues. Germline loops: CDR1 MNHNS, CDR2 SASEGT. Trimming left V 8 bases short and J 0 bases short, with 14 bases between. The CDR3 nucleotides are TGTGCCAGCGTTGCGGACAGAGTCTCTGGAAACACCATATATTTT. Translated, it gives CASVADRVSGNTIYF.

The chain links TRBV30 to TRBJ2-3; D might be TRBD2 (6 bases). The CDR3 consists of 12 residues. Trimming shortened V by 8 bases and J by 0 bases, and 9 bases separated the two germline ends. Per germline, CDR1 GTSNPN and CDR2 SVGIG (reference sequence). CDR3 in DNA: TGTGCCCGGGACTCAAGCACAGATACGCAGTATTTT. Its protein is CARDSSTDTQYF.

This chain connects TRBV7-9 to TRBJ2-7; 7 nucleotides agree with TRBD1. The CDR3 sequence is 13 residues long. V was clipped by 5 bases and J by 3 bases; unmatched bases: 4. The germline V gene encodes CDR1 SEHNR and CDR2 FQNEAQ (reference sequence). This chain's CDR3 is CASSKGTDYEQYV. The CDR3 nucleotides are TGTGCCAGCAGCAAAGGGACAGACTACGAGCAGTACGTC.

The rearrangement uses TRBV6-1 and TRBJ2-5; 9 bases map to TRBD1. Germline V gene data show CDR1 as MNHNS and CDR2 as SASEGT. The CDR3 length is 14 residues. Trimming took 2 bases from V and 5 from J; bases not matched to a gene: 3. Here the CDR3 DNA reads TGTGCCAGCAGTGAAACAGGGGGCGTGGAGACCCAGTACTTC. It is translated as CASSETGGVETQYF.

This chain links TRBV7-2 with TRBJ2-5, with D possibly being TRBD1 (6 bases). The CDR3 contains 15 residues. Deletions cut 7 bases from V and 5 bases from J, with 20 bases between. From germline, CDR1 is SGHTA and CDR2 FQGNSA. As DNA, the CDR3 is TGTGCCAGCACCCCCAGGGGCAGGGATCGGGAGACCCAGTACTTC. Translating it yields CASTPRGRDRETQYF.

The rearrangement joins TRBV28 to TRBJ1-5; no definite D call. The CDR3 covers 15 residues. Looked up from germline, CDR1 is MDHEN and CDR2 is SYDVKM. With 5 bases removed from V and 1 base from J, the gap between germline ends came to 12 bases. The CDR3 DNA reads as TGTGCCAGCAGTGTTGTAGGGAGGAGCAATCAGCCCCAGCATTTT. Encoded protein: CASSVVGRSNQPQHF.

The rearrangement joins TRBV7-9 to TRBJ2-1; weak D call: TRBD2 (5 bases). V was shortened by 2 bases and J by 8 bases, with 22 bases between the two germline ends. The CDR3 is 17 amino acids. Per germline, CDR1 SEHNR and CDR2 FQNEAQ (reference sequence). Here the CDR3 DNA reads TGTGCCAGCAGCTTAAGATCCTCCAGCGGCCCGGAGGATGAGCAGTTCTTC. Translated, it gives CASSLRSSSGPEDEQFF.

The rearrangement links TRBV5-5 to TRBJ2-5, with TRBD2 matching over 11 bases. The CDR3 is made up of 15 amino acids. Per germline, CDR1 SGHKS and CDR2 YYEKEE (reference sequence). V was clipped by 4 bases and J by 3 bases; unmatched bases: 5. The DNA for the CDR3 is TGTGCCAGCAGCGGGCTAGCGGGGGGTAAAGAGACCCAGTACTTC. The encoded protein is CASSGLAGGKETQYF.

This clone was counted a single time. The V and J genes are TRBV19 and TRBJ2-3, with 10 bases fitting TRBD2. J gave up 2 bases and V 4 bases, and 9 bases lay outside the gene matches. Germline loops: CDR1 LNHDA, CDR2 SQIVND (reference sequence). This CDR3 is 17 amino acids long. In nucleotides, the CDR3 is TGTGCCAGTAGTACGGCTAGCGGGGGTTACTCCACAGATACGCAGTATTTT. Protein: CASSTASGGYSTDTQYF.

The chain has TRBV6-5 and TRBJ2-5, with 9 bases matching TRBD1. Germline CDR1 is MNHEY and CDR2 is SVGAGI. This CDR3 contains 13 residues. The junction had 4 bases not matched to a gene; V was cut back by 7 bases and J by 4 bases. The CDR3 sequence is CASNTGGGETQYF. The DNA for the CDR3 is TGTGCCAGCAATACAGGGGGCGGAGAGACCCAGTACTTC.

The chain links TRBV19 to TRBJ2-7, with D unresolved. The V end lost 1 base, the J end lost 6 bases, and 7 bases lay between the germline ends. CDR3 length equals 12 residues. The V gene's germline CDR1 is LNHDA and CDR2 SQIVND (reference sequence). The CDR3 DNA follows: TGTGCCAGTAGTATAGGAGGATCCGAGCAGTACTTC. This codes for CASSIGGSEQYF.

V is TRBV11-3 and J is TRBJ1-1; no clear D. Trimming shortened V by 2 bases and J by 1 base, and 5 bases separated the two germline ends. Germline lookup yields CDR1 SGHNT and CDR2 YENEEA. The CDR3 is 13 amino acids. The CDR3 here is CASSLRQNTEAFF. The CDR3 nucleotides read TGTGCCAGCAGCTTAAGACAGAACACTGAAGCTTTCTTT.

The chain joins TRBV19 to TRBJ1-2; 9 positions match TRBD1. The trim removed 4 bases at V and 2 bases at J, leaving 5 bases unmatched. CDR3 size: 15 residues. Germline V CDR1 and CDR2: LNHDA, SQIVND (reference sequence). The CDR3 loop reads CASSTTGGLNYGYTF. CDR3 DNA: TGTGCCAGTAGTACCACAGGGGGCTTGAACTATGGCTACACCTTC.

This chain connects TRBV19 to TRBJ1-1; unclear D gene. The ends were cut back, 6 bases at V and 0 bases at J, with 8 bases in the middle. CDR1 and CDR2 (germline): LNHDA, SQIVND (reference sequence). This CDR3 is 13 amino acids long. CDR3 region: CASSTSMNTEAFF. CDR3 nucleotide sequence: TGTGCCAGTAGCACAAGTATGAACACTGAAGCTTTCTTT.

This chain uses TRBV2 with TRBJ2-3; 9 nucleotides agree with TRBD1. Unmatched junction bases numbered 5, after V lost 4 bases and J lost 3 bases. The CDR3 sequence is 15 residues long. From germline, CDR1 is SNHLY and CDR2 FYNNEI. DNA of the CDR3: TGTGCCAGCAGTGTACAGGGGGCGGAGACAGATACGCAGTATTTT. Its protein product is CASSVQGAETDTQYF.

The chain combines TRBV5-6 with TRBJ1-1; D is ambiguous. Germline CDR1 is SGHDT and CDR2 is YYEEEE. This CDR3 comprises 15 residues. Trimming took off 2 bases at V and 3 bases at J, with 14 bases between the two ends. CDR3 region: CASSFLTAAYTEAFF. DNA for the CDR3: TGTGCCAGCAGCTTCCTAACAGCTGCGTACACTGAAGCTTTCTTT.

The chain employs TRBV5-1 and TRBJ2-3; 7 bases align to TRBD2. The length of the CDR3 is 14 residues. The germline V gene encodes CDR1 SGHRS and CDR2 YFSETQ. The trim removed 0 bases at V and 5 bases at J, leaving 3 bases unmatched. The CDR3 nucleotides read TGCGCCAGCAGCTTGGCGGGGGGTCGAGATACGCAGTATTTT. It yields the protein CASSLAGGRDTQYF.

The chain couples TRBV18 to TRBJ1-6; maybe TRBD1 (6 bases). Looked up from germline, CDR1 is KGHSH and CDR2 is LQKENI. V was trimmed by 3 bases and J by 7 bases, leaving 19 bases between them. The CDR3 is 17 amino acids. CDR3 in amino acids: CASSPTRTGQANSPLHF. The CDR3 DNA is TGTGCCAGCTCACCGACGAGGACGGGACAAGCGAATTCACCCCTCCACTTT.